Below are 20 T cell receptor beta chains sequenced from a single sample in a study of hypomethylating agent response in myelodysplastic syndrome. The assay was immunoSEQ multiplex PCR, and TCRdb's table has in-frame clones only and misses some. The sample records several thousand clones, around 80% being singletons. The starting material was bone marrow, obtained before or after starting hypomethylating agent treatment for myelodysplastic syndrome (not recorded which). The receptors were gathered from a human donor with myelodysplastic syndrome.

The chain employs TRBV5-1 and TRBJ1-2; 8 bases agree with TRBD1. CDR3 length: 15 amino acids. Germline assignment: CDR1 SGHRS and CDR2 YFSETQ. The trim removed 0 bases at V and 6 bases at J, leaving 7 bases unmatched. CDR3 protein: CASSLAQGALDGYTF. CDR3 bases: TGCGCCAGCAGCTTGGCCCAGGGGGCTTTGGATGGCTACACCTTC.

This chain joins TRBV6-1 and TRBJ1-2, with 7 bases lining up with TRBD1. The germline gives CDR1 MNHNS, CDR2 SASEGT. The length of the CDR3 is 12 residues. Unmatched junction bases numbered 4, after V lost 4 bases and J lost 8 bases. The CDR3 nucleotides are TGTGCCAGCAGTGCGGACAGGAAAGGCTACACCTTC. It specifies CASSADRKGYTF.

This clone was detected only once. The V gene is TRBV19, the J gene TRBJ1-6; D is undetermined. This CDR3 has 15 residues. Germline lookup yields CDR1 LNHDA and CDR2 SQIVND (reference sequence). V lost 7 bases and J lost 13, with 23 bases in between. The CDR3 DNA follows: TGTGCCAGTACCCCTTCCATACCGCCCTTATCCCCCCTCCACTTT. Protein product: CASTPSIPPLSPLHF.

CDR3: CASTAGAGGPSSQHF. As DNA, the CDR3 is TGTGCCAGCACCGCTGGAGCCGGGGGACCTTCTAGCCAGCATTTT. The chain carries TRBV28 and TRBJ1-5; tentative D call: TRBD1 (5 bases). Trimming cost V 7 bases and J 12 bases, with 25 bases left between them. The CDR3 runs to 15 residues. The V gene's germline CDR1 is MDHEN and CDR2 SYDVKM.

This chain connects TRBV11-3 to TRBJ1-2, with D unclear. CDR1 and CDR2 from the germline V gene are SGHNT and YENEEA. The CDR3 has 12 residues. V lost 5 bases and J lost 7, with 11 bases in between. Here the CDR3 DNA reads TGTGCCAGCAGCCGTACGGAAGGTGGCTACACCTTC. Protein sequence: CASSRTEGGYTF. The whole variable domain, filled in from reference TRBV11-3 and TRBJ1-2, reads EAGVVQSPRYKIIEKKQPVAFWCNPISGHNTLYWYLQNLGQGPELLIRYENEEAVDDSQLPKDRFSAERLKGVDSTLKIQPAELGDSAVYLCASSRTEGGYTFGSGTRLTVV.

This sequence joins TRBV29-1 and TRBJ2-7, with 8 bases that match TRBD1. CDR3 length: 11 amino acids. Germline CDR1 SQVTM, CDR2 ANQGSEA. The V and J ends lost 5 bases and 3 bases, in that order; junction bases with no gene match: 0. This CDR3 is CSVTGGYEQYF. CDR3 nucleotides: TGCAGCGTTACAGGGGGCTACGAGCAGTACTTC.

The V call is TRBV5-1, the J call TRBJ2-2, with 8 bases identical to TRBD2. This CDR3 has 15 residues. Germline assignment: CDR1 SGHRS and CDR2 YFSETQ. J lost 6 bases, V lost 1 base, and 5 bases had no gene match. The chain's CDR3 is CASSLRTSPAGELFF. As DNA, the CDR3 is TGCGCCAGCAGCTTGAGGACTAGCCCAGCCGGGGAGCTGTTTTTT. Variable domain in full (rest from reference TRBV5-1 and TRBJ2-2): KAGVTQTPRYLIKTRGQQVTLSCSPISGHRSVSWYQQTPGQGLQFLFEYFSETQRNKGNFPGRFSGRQFSNSRSEMNVSTLELGDSALYLCASSLRTSPAGELFFGEGSRLTVL.

This clone showed up just once. This chain connects TRBV4-1 to TRBJ1-1, with D tentatively TRBD1 (5 bases). V lost 1 base to trimming and J lost 1 base, with 7 bases between them. Germline V gene data show CDR1 as MGHRA and CDR2 as YSYEKL. CDR3 length: 14 residues. CDR3: CASSQVGGNTEAFF. The CDR3 nucleotides are TGCGCCAGCAGCCAAGTGGGGGGGAACACTGAAGCTTTCTTT.

Only a few counts were recorded for this clone. The chain employs TRBV6-5 and TRBJ1-1, with D perhaps TRBD1 (5 bases). Germline V gene lookup returns CDR1 MNHEY and CDR2 SVGAGI. Trimming pared 7 bases from V and 6 bases from J, leaving 15 bases between. The CDR3 has 13 amino acids. DNA of the CDR3: TGTGCCAGCACCCCTCCGGGGGGGGCTGAAGCTTTCTTT. Protein product: CASTPPGGAEAFF.

The chain uses TRBV5-8 and TRBJ2-1; 8 bases match TRBD2. J lost 4 bases, V lost 4 bases, and 10 bases had no gene match. The CDR3 is made up of 16 amino acids. Per the germline V gene, CDR1 is SGHTS and CDR2 is YDEGEE. Here the CDR3 reads CASSTGEERGYNEQFF. For the CDR3, the DNA is TGTGCCAGCAGCACCGGGGAGGAGCGGGGGTACAATGAGCAGTTCTTC.

The genes are TRBV19 and TRBJ2-5; D gene uncertain. This CDR3 region has 14 residues. V was pared by 6 bases and J by 5 bases, with 16 bases between. From germline, CDR1 is LNHDA and CDR2 SQIVND (reference sequence). CDR3 region: CASRRYGPDETQYF. CDR3 nucleotides: TGTGCCAGTAGACGATACGGACCGGATGAGACCCAGTACTTC.

V is TRBV6-1 and J is TRBJ2-3; a possible D gene is TRBD1 (5 bases). Germline lookup yields CDR1 MNHNS and CDR2 SASEGT. Trimming cost V 1 base and J 4 bases, with 12 bases left between them. This CDR3 spans 15 amino acids. CDR3 nucleotide sequence: TGTGCCAGCAGTGAAGTCGCGACAGACCCAGATACGCAGTATTTT. Translation gives CASSEVATDPDTQYF.

This chain links TRBV25-1 with TRBJ1-3; D might be TRBD1 (5 bases). Germline V gene data show CDR1 as MGHDK and CDR2 as SYGVNS. The CDR3 contains 17 residues. Trimming pared 2 bases from V and 0 bases from J, leaving 14 bases between. The CDR3: CASSEMGWGTSGNTIYF. CDR3 DNA sequence: TGTGCCAGCAGTGAAATGGGGTGGGGGACCTCTGGAAACACCATATATTTT.

This chain links TRBV5-1 with TRBJ2-7; TRBD2 matches at 7 bases. CDR3 length: 14 residues. V was pared by 0 bases and J by 0 bases, with 0 bases of the junction left unmatched. Looked up from germline, CDR1 is SGHRS and CDR2 is YFSETQ. The CDR3 region has the DNA TGCGCCAGCAGCTTGGGCGGGAGCTCCTACGAGCAGTACTTC. It translates to CASSLGGSSYEQYF.

The rearrangement joins TRBV11-2 to TRBJ2-1, with 8 nucleotides matching TRBD1. Germline V lookup: CDR1 SGHAT, CDR2 FQNNGV. J lost 9 bases, V lost 1 base, and 8 bases had no gene match. The CDR3 is made up of 15 amino acids. The CDR3 DNA sequence: TGTGCCAGCAGCTTAGCAGGGGGCGATCAGGGTGAGCAGTTCTTC. Its translation: CASSLAGGDQGEQFF.

V is TRBV19 and J is TRBJ1-2; weak D call: TRBD1 (6 bases). This CDR3 spans 11 amino acids. The germline V and J ends were trimmed by 5 bases and 9 bases, with 10 bases remaining between them. Germline V gene data show CDR1 as LNHDA and CDR2 as SQIVND (reference sequence). Written as DNA, the CDR3 is TGTGCCAGTAGTCCCGGACAGAGCTACACCTTC. Its translation is CASSPGQSYTF.

The CDR3 spells CASSPGTGGRDGYTF. The CDR3 region has the DNA TGTGCCAGTAGTCCCGGGACAGGGGGCAGGGATGGCTACACCTTC. This sequence joins TRBV19 and TRBJ1-2; 12 nucleotides match TRBD1. CDR1 LNHDA and CDR2 SQIVND come from the germline V gene (reference sequence). The ends lost 5 bases at V and 6 bases at J; junction bases unmatched: 7. The CDR3 contains 15 residues.

This clone was seen only once. The chain employs TRBV2 and TRBJ2-5; 8 bases line up with TRBD2. Losses at the gene ends were 7 bases for V and 5 bases for J; bases not matched to a gene: 9. Germline lookup yields CDR1 SNHLY and CDR2 FYNNEI. CDR3 length: 14 residues. CDR3 loop: CASTVNGGAETQYF. CDR3 nucleotides: TGTGCCAGCACGGTGAACGGGGGGGCGGAGACCCAGTACTTC. The variable domain in full, completed from reference TRBV2 and TRBJ2-5, reads EPEVTQTPSHQVTQMGQEVILRCVPISNHLYFYWYRQILGQKVEFLVSFYNNEISEKSEIFDDQFSVERPDGSNFTLKIRSTKLEDSAMYFCASTVNGGAETQYFGPGTRLLVL.

This clone showed up just once. The chain is built from TRBV14 and TRBJ2-4; TRBD2 matches 11 bases. The CDR3 has 15 residues. With V trimmed by 4 bases and J by 3 bases, 2 bases remained unmatched. Germline-derived CDR1 and CDR2 are SGHDN and FVKESK. CDR3 DNA sequence: TGTGCCAGCAGCCCACTAGCGGGAGTCAAAAACATTCAGTACTTC. It is translated as CASSPLAGVKNIQYF. The full variable domain, its missing parts supplied by reference TRBV14 and TRBJ2-4, is EAGVTQFPSHSVIEKGQTVTLRCDPISGHDNLYWYRRVMGKEIKFLLHFVKESKQDESGMPNNRFLAERTGGTYSTLKVQPAELEDSGVYFCASSPLAGVKNIQYFGAGTRLSVL.

This clone was found once. This chain links TRBV5-6 with TRBJ1-1; D is unresolved. CDR1 and CDR2 from the germline V gene are SGHDT and YYEEEE. The CDR3 covers 13 residues. V was shortened by 1 base and J by 2 bases, with 6 bases between the two germline ends. Written as DNA, the CDR3 is TGTGCCAGCAGCTTGCGACTCAACACTGAAGCTTTCTTT. This gives the protein CASSLRLNTEAFF.